Below, one T cell receptor (beta chain) is given with its context. This sample is part of a study of beta chain features in type 1 diabetes. The whole isolated RNA underwent reverse transcription, so sequencing captured expressed TCRB transcripts. Data came from immunoSEQ multiplex PCR; TCRdb stores just in-frame clones and leaves some out. The sample has over 150,000 clones, 10% to 15% seen once. The V end lost 8 bases, the J end lost 1 base, and 6 bases lay between the germline ends. This CDR3 spans 12 amino acids. The germline V gene encodes CDR1 MDHEN and CDR2 SYDVKM. The receptor comes from a young woman in good health. Sample: central memory CD4+ T cells from blood. The V and J genes are TRBV28 and TRBJ2-4; no clear D gene. The CDR3 bases are TGTGCCAGCGCCGGTGCCAAAAACATTCAGTACTTC. As protein: CASAGAKNIQYF.